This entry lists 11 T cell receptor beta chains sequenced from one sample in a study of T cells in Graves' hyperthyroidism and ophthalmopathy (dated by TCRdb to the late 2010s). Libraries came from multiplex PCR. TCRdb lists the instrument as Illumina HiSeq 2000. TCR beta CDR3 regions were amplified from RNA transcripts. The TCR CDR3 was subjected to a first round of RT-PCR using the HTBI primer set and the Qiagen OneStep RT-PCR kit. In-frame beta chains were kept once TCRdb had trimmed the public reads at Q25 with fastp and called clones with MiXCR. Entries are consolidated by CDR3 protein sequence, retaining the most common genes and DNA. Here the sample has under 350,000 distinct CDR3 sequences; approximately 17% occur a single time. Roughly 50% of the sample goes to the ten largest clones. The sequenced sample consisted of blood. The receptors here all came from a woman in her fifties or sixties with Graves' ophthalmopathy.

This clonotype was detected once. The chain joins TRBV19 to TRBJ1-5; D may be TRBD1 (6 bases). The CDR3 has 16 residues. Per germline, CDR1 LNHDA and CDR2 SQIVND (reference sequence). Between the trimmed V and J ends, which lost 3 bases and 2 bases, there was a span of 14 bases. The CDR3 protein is CASSMRGAGRNQPQHF. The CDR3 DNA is TGTGCCAGTAGTATGCGGGGGGCAGGGCGCAATCAGCCCCAGCATTTT.

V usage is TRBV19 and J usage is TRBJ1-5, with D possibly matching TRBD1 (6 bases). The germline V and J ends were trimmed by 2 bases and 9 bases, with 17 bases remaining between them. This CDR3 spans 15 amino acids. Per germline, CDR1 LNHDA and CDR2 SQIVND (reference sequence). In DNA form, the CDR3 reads TGTGCCAGTAGTATACGGACAGCCGCCTTTCGGCCCCAGCATTTT. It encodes CASSIRTAAFRPQHF.

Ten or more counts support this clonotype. CDR3 DNA sequence: TGTGCCAGCAGCTCCAGACAGGGAGGTGGCACAGATACGCAGTATTTT. It codes for CASSSRQGGGTDTQYF. This chain uses TRBV7-2 with TRBJ2-3, with a possible D match to TRBD1 (7 bases). Trimming left V 4 bases short and J 1 base short, with 15 bases between. The length of the CDR3 is 16 residues. Germline values: CDR1 SGHTA, CDR2 FQGNSA.

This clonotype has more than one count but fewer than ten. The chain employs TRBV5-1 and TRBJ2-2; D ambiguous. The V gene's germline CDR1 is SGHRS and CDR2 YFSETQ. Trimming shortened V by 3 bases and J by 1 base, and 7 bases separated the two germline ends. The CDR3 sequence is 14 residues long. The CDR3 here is CASSYSMNTGELFF. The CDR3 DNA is TGCGCCAGCAGCTACTCGATGAACACCGGGGAGCTGTTTTTT.

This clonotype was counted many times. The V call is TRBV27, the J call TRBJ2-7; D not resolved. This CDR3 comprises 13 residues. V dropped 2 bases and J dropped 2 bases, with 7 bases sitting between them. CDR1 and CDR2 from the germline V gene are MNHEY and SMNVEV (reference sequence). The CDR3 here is CASSLKATYEQYF. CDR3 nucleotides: TGTGCCAGCAGTTTAAAAGCCACCTACGAGCAGTACTTC.

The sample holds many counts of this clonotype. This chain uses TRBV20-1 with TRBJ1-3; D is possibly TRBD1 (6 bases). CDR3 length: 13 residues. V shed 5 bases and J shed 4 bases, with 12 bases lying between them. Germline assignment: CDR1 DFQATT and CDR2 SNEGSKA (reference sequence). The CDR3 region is CSAWTVDGNTIYF. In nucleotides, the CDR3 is TGCAGTGCTTGGACAGTGGACGGAAACACCATATATTTT.

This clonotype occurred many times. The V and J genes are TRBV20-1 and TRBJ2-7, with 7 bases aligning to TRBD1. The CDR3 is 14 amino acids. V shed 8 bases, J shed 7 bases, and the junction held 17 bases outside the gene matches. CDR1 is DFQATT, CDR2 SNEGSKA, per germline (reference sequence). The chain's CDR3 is CSNLTPQGLREQYF. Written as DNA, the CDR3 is TGCAGTAACCTCACTCCACAGGGGCTGCGGGAGCAGTACTTC.

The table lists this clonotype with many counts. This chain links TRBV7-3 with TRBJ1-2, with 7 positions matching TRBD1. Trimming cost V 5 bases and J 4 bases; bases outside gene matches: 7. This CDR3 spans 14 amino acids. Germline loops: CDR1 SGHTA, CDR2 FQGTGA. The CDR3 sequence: CASSPRRDSYGYTF. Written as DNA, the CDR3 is TGTGCCAGCAGCCCAAGGAGGGACAGCTATGGCTACACCTTC.

This chain's CDR3 is CASSKAGGGSVETQYF. The CDR3 nucleotides are TGTGCCAGCAGCAAAGCGGGGGGTGGCTCCGTGGAGACCCAGTACTTC. The chain uses TRBV7-8 and TRBJ2-5, with TRBD2 matching 9 bases. The CDR3 loop spans 16 amino acids. Germline trimming cut 5 bases from V and 5 bases from J; bases unmatched to any gene: 12. Germline CDR1 SGHVS, CDR2 FQNEAQ.

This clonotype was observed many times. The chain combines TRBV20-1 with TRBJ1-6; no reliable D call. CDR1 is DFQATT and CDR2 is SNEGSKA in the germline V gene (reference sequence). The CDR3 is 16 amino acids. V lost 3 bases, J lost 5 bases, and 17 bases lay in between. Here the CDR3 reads CSASFGLRADNSPLHF. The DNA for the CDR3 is TGCAGTGCTAGTTTCGGCCTTCGAGCTGATAATTCACCCCTCCACTTT.

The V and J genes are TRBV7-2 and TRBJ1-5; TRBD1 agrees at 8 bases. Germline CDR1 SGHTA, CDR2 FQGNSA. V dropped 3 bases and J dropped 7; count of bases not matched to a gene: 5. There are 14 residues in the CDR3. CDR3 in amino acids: CASSFPGGWQPQHF. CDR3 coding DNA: TGTGCCAGCAGCTTCCCAGGGGGCTGGCAGCCCCAGCATTTT.